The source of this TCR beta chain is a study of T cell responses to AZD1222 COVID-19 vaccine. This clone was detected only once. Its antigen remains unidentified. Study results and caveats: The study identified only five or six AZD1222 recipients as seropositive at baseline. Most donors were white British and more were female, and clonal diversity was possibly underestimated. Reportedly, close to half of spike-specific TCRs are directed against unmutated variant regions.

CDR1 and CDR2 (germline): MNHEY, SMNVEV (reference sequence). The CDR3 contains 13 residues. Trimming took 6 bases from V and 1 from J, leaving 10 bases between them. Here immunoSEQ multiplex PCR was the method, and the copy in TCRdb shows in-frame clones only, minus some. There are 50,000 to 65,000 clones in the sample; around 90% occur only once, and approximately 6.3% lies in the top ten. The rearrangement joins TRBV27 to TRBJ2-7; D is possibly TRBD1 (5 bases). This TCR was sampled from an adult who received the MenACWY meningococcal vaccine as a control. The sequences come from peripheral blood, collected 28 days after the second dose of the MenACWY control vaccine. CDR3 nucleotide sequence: TGTGCCAGCAGCTCGACAGCATCCTACGAGCAGTACTTC. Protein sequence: CASSSTASYEQYF.